These 26 T cell receptor beta chains were all obtained from the same sample, sequenced in a study of human T cells and chemical hapten exposure. TCRdb ran MiXCR on the RACE reads and lists one entry per CDR3 protein. Here the sample spans 80,000 to 95,000 distinct CDR3 sequences, roughly 12% being singletons. Time point specified: patch test 2, 6 weeks after DPC sensitization. Treatment in this sample: therapeutic diphenylcyclopropenone sensitization with weekly scalp DPC. The sequenced sample was whole blood, obtained in connection with sensitization to the hapten diphenylcyclopropenone (DPC). All receptors derive from a man aged 18 to 30 with alopecia areata. Some clones in this sample may be carry-over from other donors' samples.

V gene TRBV9 combines with J gene TRBJ1-2; the D is unclear. CDR1 SGDLS and CDR2 YYNGEE come from the germline V gene. Deletions cut 6 bases from V and 4 bases from J, with 13 bases between. CDR3 length equals 13 residues. The CDR3: CASMRSGSYGYTF. The CDR3 DNA is TGTGCCAGCATGCGTAGCGGGTCCTATGGCTACACCTTC.

The chain couples TRBV29-1 to TRBJ2-3, with 12 bases identical to TRBD2. The ends lost 7 bases at V and 7 bases at J; junction bases unmatched: 12. Germline V lookup: CDR1 SQVTM, CDR2 ANQGSEA. The CDR3 spans 15 residues. The CDR3 DNA reads TGCAGCGCCGCCCCTAGCGGGGGGGCCGCGAATACGCAGTATTTT. This translates into CSAAPSGGAANTQYF.

The J gene is TRBJ1-1, the V gene TRBV29-1; D is perhaps TRBD1 (5 bases). The CDR3 runs 14 residues. Looked up from germline, CDR1 is SQVTM and CDR2 is ANQGSEA. V was shortened by 3 bases and J by 1 base, with 12 bases between the two germline ends. CDR3 sequence: CSVDYQGSNTEAFF. CDR3 bases: TGCAGCGTTGACTATCAGGGTTCGAACACTGAAGCTTTCTTT. Based on the CDR3 plus reference TRBV29-1 and TRBJ1-1, the full variable domain is SAVISQKPSRDICQRGTSLTIQCQVDSQVTMMFWYRQQPGQSLTLIATANQGSEATYESGFVIDKFPISRPNLTFSTLTVSNMSPEDSSIYLCSVDYQGSNTEAFFGQGTRLTVV.

The chain carries TRBV18 and TRBJ1-2; weak D call: TRBD1 (6 bases). V shed 2 bases and J shed 4 bases, with 8 bases lying between them. This CDR3 has 13 residues. In germline, CDR1 is KGHSH, CDR2 LQKENI. CDR3 in DNA: TGTGCCAGCTCACCAACGGACAGCTATGGCTACACCTTC. Translating gives CASSPTDSYGYTF. The full variable domain, its missing parts supplied by reference TRBV18 and TRBJ1-2, is NAGVMQNPRHLVRRRGQEARLRCSPMKGHSHVYWYRQLPEEGLKFMVYLQKENIIDESGMPKERFSAEFPKEGPSILRIQQVVRGDSAAYFCASSPTDSYGYTFGSGTRLTVV.

This clonotype was recorded many times. This chain uses TRBV3-1 with TRBJ2-4; 9 bases map to TRBD2. This CDR3 is 15 amino acids long. Per the germline V gene, CDR1 is LGHDT and CDR2 is YNNKEL (reference sequence). The trim removed 0 bases at V and 15 bases at J, leaving 12 bases unmatched. The CDR3 region has the DNA TGTGCCAGCAGCCAAGATCGCGGCGGGGGGGCCGTCCTGTACTTC. This codes for CASSQDRGGGAVLYF. Filled out from reference TRBV3-1 and TRBJ2-4, the complete variable domain reads DTAVSQTPKYLVTQMGNDKSIKCEQNLGHDTMYWYKQDSKKFLKIMFSYNNKELIINETVPNRFSPKSPDKAHLNLHINSLELGDSAVYFCASSQDRGGGAVLYFGAGTRLSVL.

This clonotype was seen a handful of times. The chain has TRBV11-2 and TRBJ2-4, with 8 bases identical to TRBD2. The germline V gene encodes CDR1 SGHAT and CDR2 FQNNGV. The CDR3 contains 14 residues. J gave up 9 bases and V 7 bases, and 11 bases lay outside the gene matches. As DNA, the CDR3 is TGTGCCAGCAACCCGGGGACTAGTTCCTCCATTCAGTACTTC. It is translated as CASNPGTSSSIQYF.

This clonotype came up a few times. As DNA, the CDR3 is TGTGCCAGCAGCGTAGGGTCGGGCATTCAGTACTTC. Its translation is CASSVGSGIQYF. The chain carries TRBV9 and TRBJ2-4, with D hard to call. Germline V gene sequence: CDR1 SGDLS, CDR2 YYNGEE. The CDR3 runs 12 residues. V lost 0 bases and J 9 bases, leaving 7 bases between the germline ends.

In this sample, this clonotype turned up a few times. V gene TRBV5-3 combines with J gene TRBJ1-5; D is uncertain. TRBV5-3 is assigned to the ORF class and has an uncertain function. CDR3 length: 16 amino acids. Trimming shortened V by 0 bases and J by 0 bases, and 10 bases separated the two germline ends. The CDR3 DNA reads as TGTGCCAGAAGCTTGGGTCACTCCTATAGCAATCAGCCCCAGCATTTT. Its protein product is CARSLGHSYSNQPQHF.

This clonotype occurred a few times. The chain has TRBV29-1 and TRBJ2-7; TRBD1 or TRBD2 may be the D gene (6 bases each). CDR3 length: 13 amino acids. CDR1 and CDR2 from the germline V gene are SQVTM and ANQGSEA. Trimming stripped 7 bases from V and 6 bases from J, with 19 bases between. CDR3 nucleotides: TGCAGCGCCTCATCGGACGGGGGCGGCGAGCAGTACTTC. Amino acid sequence: CSASSDGGGEQYF.

This chain joins TRBV9 and TRBJ1-1, with TRBD1 matching 10 bases. The CDR3 length is 16 residues. Germline V CDR1 and CDR2: SGDLS, YYNGEE. After removal of 3 bases from V and 0 bases from J, the junction contained 5 bases not matched to a gene. This CDR3 is CASSAGTGVMNTEAFF. CDR3 DNA sequence: TGTGCCAGCAGCGCCGGGACAGGGGTAATGAACACTGAAGCTTTCTTT.

This clonotype was observed a handful of times. The rearrangement links TRBV6-1 to TRBJ1-5; the match to TRBD1 covers 8 bases. V shed 8 bases, J shed 0 bases, and the junction held 6 bases outside the gene matches. Germline V gene data show CDR1 as MNHNS and CDR2 as SASEGT. The CDR3 runs 15 residues. The CDR3 reads CASVDRVYSNQPQHF. The CDR3 DNA follows: TGTGCCAGCGTGGACAGGGTATATAGCAATCAGCCCCAGCATTTT.

At least ten counts were recorded for this clonotype. This chain joins TRBV28 and TRBJ2-6; D not certain. Trimming removed 3 bases at V and 1 base at J, with 10 bases between. This CDR3 comprises 16 residues. Germline CDR1 MDHEN, CDR2 SYDVKM. The CDR3 region has the DNA TGTGCCAGCAGTTTTACCTCGGAGTCTGGGGCCAACGTCCTGACTTTC. This codes for CASSFTSESGANVLTF.

The V and J genes are TRBV7-9 and TRBJ2-1, with D unclear. V lost 4 bases and J lost 3, with 7 bases in between. The CDR3 length is 13 residues. Per the germline V gene, CDR1 is SEHNR and CDR2 is FQNEAQ (reference sequence). CDR3: CASSYLIYNEQFF. The DNA for the CDR3 is TGTGCCAGCAGCTACCTTATCTACAATGAGCAGTTCTTC.

This sequence joins TRBV4-1 and TRBJ2-3; the match to TRBD2 covers 11 bases. Germline CDR1 and CDR2: MGHRA and YSYEKL. V shed 2 bases, J shed 7 bases, and the junction held 8 bases outside the gene matches. This CDR3 contains 16 residues. DNA for the CDR3: TGCGCCAGCAGCCAAACCCCGGGACTAGCGGAGTATACGCAGTATTTT. Translation: CASSQTPGLAEYTQYF.

This clonotype was observed a handful of times. The chain has TRBV28 and TRBJ1-5; D unresolved. This CDR3 has 11 residues. Germline V lookup: CDR1 MDHEN, CDR2 SYDVKM. Trimming pared 6 bases from V and 4 bases from J, leaving 4 bases between. The CDR3 DNA follows: TGTGCCAGCAGCATTAATCAGCCCCAGCATTTT. Its protein product is CASSINQPQHF.

The V and J genes are TRBV3-1 and TRBJ2-5; D gene ambiguous. V was shortened by 0 bases and J by 5 bases, with 10 bases between the two germline ends. The CDR3 is 14 amino acids. Per the germline V gene, CDR1 is LGHDT and CDR2 is YNNKEL (reference sequence). The CDR3 DNA reads TGTGCCAGCAGCCAAGATGTAACTTCTGAGACCCAGTACTTC. It encodes CASSQDVTSETQYF.

This chain connects TRBV4-3 to TRBJ1-1; D unresolved. V lost 0 bases, J lost 0 bases, and 8 bases lay in between. Per germline, CDR1 LGHNA and CDR2 YSLEER. The CDR3 totals 15 residues. For the CDR3, the DNA is TGCGCCAGCAGCCAAGATCCACGGATGAACACTGAAGCTTTCTTT. Translation gives CASSQDPRMNTEAFF.

This clonotype was counted at least ten times. The chain uses TRBV9 and TRBJ2-1; TRBD1 might be the D (5 bases). With 4 bases removed from V and 9 bases from J, the gap between germline ends came to 14 bases. The CDR3 is 13 residues long. From germline, CDR1 is SGDLS and CDR2 YYNGEE. The CDR3 protein is CASSPPGQGEQFF. The CDR3 DNA reads as TGTGCCAGCAGCCCGCCCGGGCAGGGTGAGCAGTTCTTC.

The chain couples TRBV7-3 to TRBJ2-3, with D maybe TRBD2 (5 bases). The V end was cut by 1 base, the J end by 2 bases, with 7 bases between. From germline, CDR1 is SGHTA and CDR2 FQGTGA. The length of the CDR3 is 14 residues. The DNA of the CDR3 is TGTGCCAGCAGCTTAAGCGGGTACACAGATACGCAGTATTTT. Protein product: CASSLSGYTDTQYF.

In this sample, this clonotype turned up many times. This sequence joins TRBV6-2 or TRBV6-3 and TRBJ1-1; D is undetermined. Germline CDR1 is MNHEY and CDR2 is SVGEGT. The CDR3 is 12 amino acids. The V and J ends lost 0 bases and 7 bases respectively, with 6 bases between them. For the CDR3, the DNA is TGTGCCAGCAGTTACTCGATCGGTGAAGCTTTCTTT. Encoded protein: CASSYSIGEAFF.

The CDR3 DNA is TGTGCCAGCAGTTTAGCGGGGACTACCTACGAGCAGTACTTC. Translation gives CASSLAGTTYEQYF. The chain carries TRBV28 and TRBJ2-7; 7 positions agree with TRBD2. The ends lost 2 bases at V and 2 bases at J; junction bases unmatched: 3. The CDR3 contains 14 residues. Looked up from germline, CDR1 is MDHEN and CDR2 is SYDVKM.

The V gene is TRBV6-2 or TRBV6-3, the J gene TRBJ2-1, with no clear D. CDR1 MNHEY and CDR2 SVGEGT come from the germline V gene. There are 12 residues in the CDR3. V lost 6 bases and J lost 8, with 11 bases in between. The CDR3 coding sequence is TGTGCCAGCAGAGTCACTGGGCATGAGCAGTTCTTC. It specifies CASRVTGHEQFF.

In its sample, this clonotype was seen a few times. V and J are TRBV2 and TRBJ2-1; unclear D gene. Trimming took off 5 bases at V and 0 bases at J, with 8 bases between the two ends. The CDR3 spans 14 residues. Germline V gene sequence: CDR1 SNHLY, CDR2 FYNNEI. CDR3 amino acids: CASSRRSSYNEQFF. The CDR3 DNA reads TGTGCCAGCAGTCGCAGGAGCTCCTACAATGAGCAGTTCTTC. Based on the CDR3 plus reference TRBV2 and TRBJ2-1, the full variable domain is EPEVTQTPSHQVTQMGQEVILRCVPISNHLYFYWYRQILGQKVEFLVSFYNNEISEKSEIFDDQFSVERPDGSNFTLKIRSTKLEDSAMYFCASSRRSSYNEQFFGPGTRLTVL.

This clonotype was seen at least ten times. This chain uses TRBV3-1 with TRBJ2-5; D possibly matches TRBD1 or TRBD2 (5 bases each). This CDR3 is 13 amino acids long. CDR1 is LGHDT, CDR2 YNNKEL, per germline (reference sequence). V shed 3 bases and J shed 6 bases, with 11 bases lying between them. The CDR3 region is CASSQGVLKTQYF. CDR3 DNA sequence: TGTGCCAGCAGCCAGGGGGTTTTAAAGACCCAGTACTTC.

This clonotype was detected ten times or more. The rearrangement joins TRBV12-3 or TRBV12-4 to TRBJ1-1; TRBD1 is a possible D gene (5 bases). This CDR3 contains 15 residues. The ends were cut back, 8 bases at V and 4 bases at J, with 20 bases in the middle. CDR3 nucleotides: TGTGCCAGCGGCGGGGCAGGGTCATTTGGCACTGAAGCTTTCTTT. It specifies CASGGAGSFGTEAFF.

This chain uses TRBV7-9 with TRBJ1-2, with TRBD1 identical over 7 bases. The CDR3 spans 17 residues. Germline V gene data show CDR1 as SEHNR and CDR2 as FQNEAQ (reference sequence). Trimming removed 7 bases from V and 2 bases from J; junction bases left unmatched: 16. CDR3 in DNA: TGTGCCAGCACCTCATTTATCGGCAGGGGGTTAAACTATGGCTACACCTTC. This encodes CASTSFIGRGLNYGYTF. Based on the CDR3 plus reference TRBV7-9 and TRBJ1-2, the full variable domain is DTGVSQNPRHKITKRGQNVTFRCDPISEHNRLYWYRQTLGQGPEFLTYFQNEAQLEKSRLLSDRFSAERPKGSFSTLEIQRTEQGDSAMYLCASTSFIGRGLNYGYTFGSGTRLTVV.